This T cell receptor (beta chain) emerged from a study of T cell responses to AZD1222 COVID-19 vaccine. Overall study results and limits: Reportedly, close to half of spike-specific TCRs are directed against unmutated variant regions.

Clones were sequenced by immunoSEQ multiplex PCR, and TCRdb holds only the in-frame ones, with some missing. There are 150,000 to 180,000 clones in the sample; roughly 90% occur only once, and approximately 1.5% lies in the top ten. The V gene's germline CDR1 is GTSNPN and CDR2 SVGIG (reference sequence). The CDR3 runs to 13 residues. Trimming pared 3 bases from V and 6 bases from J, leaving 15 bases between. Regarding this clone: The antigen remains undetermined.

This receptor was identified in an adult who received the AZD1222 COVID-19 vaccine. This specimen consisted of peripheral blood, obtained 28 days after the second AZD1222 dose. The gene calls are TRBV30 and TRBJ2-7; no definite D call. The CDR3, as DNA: TGTGCCTGGAGGGAACCCGCAGCTCGCGAGCAGTACTTC. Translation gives CAWREPAAREQYF.